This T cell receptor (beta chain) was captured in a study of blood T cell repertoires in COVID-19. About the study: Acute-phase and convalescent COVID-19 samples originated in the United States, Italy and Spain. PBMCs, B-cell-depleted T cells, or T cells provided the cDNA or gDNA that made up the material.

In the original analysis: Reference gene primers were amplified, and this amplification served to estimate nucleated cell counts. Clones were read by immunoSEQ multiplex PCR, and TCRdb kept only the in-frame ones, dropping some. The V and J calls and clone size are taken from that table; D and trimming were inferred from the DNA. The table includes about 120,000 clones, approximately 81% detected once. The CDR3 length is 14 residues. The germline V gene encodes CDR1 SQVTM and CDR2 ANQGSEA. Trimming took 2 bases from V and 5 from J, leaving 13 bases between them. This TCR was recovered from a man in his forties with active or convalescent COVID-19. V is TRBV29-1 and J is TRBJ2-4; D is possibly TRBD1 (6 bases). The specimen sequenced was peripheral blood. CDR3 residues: CSVEIQGLENIQYF. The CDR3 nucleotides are TGCAGCGTTGAAATCCAGGGGTTGGAAAACATTCAGTACTTC.